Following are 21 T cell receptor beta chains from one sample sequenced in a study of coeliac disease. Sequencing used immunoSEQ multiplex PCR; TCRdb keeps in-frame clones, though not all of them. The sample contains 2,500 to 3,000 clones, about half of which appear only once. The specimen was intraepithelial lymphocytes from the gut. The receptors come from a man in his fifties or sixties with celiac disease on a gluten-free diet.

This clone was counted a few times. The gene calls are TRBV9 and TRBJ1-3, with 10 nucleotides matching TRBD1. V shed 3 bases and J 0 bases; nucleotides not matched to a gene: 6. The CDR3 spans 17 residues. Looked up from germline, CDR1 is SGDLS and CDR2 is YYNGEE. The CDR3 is CASSEGTGEYSGNTIYF. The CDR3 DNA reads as TGTGCCAGCAGCGAAGGGACAGGGGAGTACTCTGGAAACACCATATATTTT.

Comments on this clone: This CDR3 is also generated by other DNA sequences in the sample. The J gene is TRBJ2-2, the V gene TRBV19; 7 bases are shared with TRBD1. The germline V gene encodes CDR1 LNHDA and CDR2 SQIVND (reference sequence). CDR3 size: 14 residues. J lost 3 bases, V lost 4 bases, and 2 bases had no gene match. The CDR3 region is CASSTDRDTGELFF. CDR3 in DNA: TGTGCCAGTAGTACCGACAGGGACACCGGGGAGCTGTTTTTT.

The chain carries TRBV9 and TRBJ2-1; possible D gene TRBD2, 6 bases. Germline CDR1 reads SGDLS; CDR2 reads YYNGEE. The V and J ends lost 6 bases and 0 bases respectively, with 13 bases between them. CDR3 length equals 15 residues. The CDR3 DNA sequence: TGTGCCAGCACTGGCGGGATTAGCTCCTACAATGAGCAGTTCTTC. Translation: CASTGGISSYNEQFF.

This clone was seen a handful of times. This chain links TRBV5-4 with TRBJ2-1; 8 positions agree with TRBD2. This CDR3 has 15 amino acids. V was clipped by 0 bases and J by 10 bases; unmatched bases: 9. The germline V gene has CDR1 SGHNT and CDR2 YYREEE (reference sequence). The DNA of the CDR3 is TGTGCCAGCAGCTTGGGCGGGACTAGTTCTTTGGAGCAGTTCTTC. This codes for CASSLGGTSSLEQFF.

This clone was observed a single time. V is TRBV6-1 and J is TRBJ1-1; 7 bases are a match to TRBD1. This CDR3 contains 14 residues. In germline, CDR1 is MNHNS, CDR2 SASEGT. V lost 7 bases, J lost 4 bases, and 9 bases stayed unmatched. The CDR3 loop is CASTPTGVATEAFF. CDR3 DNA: TGTGCCAGCACTCCCACAGGGGTTGCCACTGAAGCTTTCTTT.

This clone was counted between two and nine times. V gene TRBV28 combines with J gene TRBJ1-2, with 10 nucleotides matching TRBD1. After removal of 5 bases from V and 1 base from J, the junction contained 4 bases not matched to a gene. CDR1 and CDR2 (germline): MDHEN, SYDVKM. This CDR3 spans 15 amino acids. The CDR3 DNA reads TGTGCCAGCAGTACACGGACAGGGGGTAACTATGGCTACACCTTC. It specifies CASSTRTGGNYGYTF.

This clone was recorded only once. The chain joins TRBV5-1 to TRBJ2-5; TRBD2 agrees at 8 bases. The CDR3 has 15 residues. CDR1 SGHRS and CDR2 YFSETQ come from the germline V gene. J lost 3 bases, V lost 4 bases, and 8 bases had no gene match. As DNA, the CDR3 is TGCGCCAGCAGCAAAATCGGGGGGGCCGAAGAGACCCAGTACTTC. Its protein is CASSKIGGAEETQYF.

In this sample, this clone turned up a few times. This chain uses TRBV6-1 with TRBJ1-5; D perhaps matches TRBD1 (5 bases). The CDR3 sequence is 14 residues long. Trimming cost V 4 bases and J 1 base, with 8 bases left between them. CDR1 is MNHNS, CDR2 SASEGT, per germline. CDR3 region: CASSGGPSNQPQHF. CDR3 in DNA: TGTGCCAGCAGTGGGGGCCCGAGCAATCAGCCCCAGCATTTT.

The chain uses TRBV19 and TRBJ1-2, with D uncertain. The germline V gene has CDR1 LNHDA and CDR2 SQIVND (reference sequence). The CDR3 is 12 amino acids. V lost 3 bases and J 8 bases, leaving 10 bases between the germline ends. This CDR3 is CASSIGLEGYTF. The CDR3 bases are TGTGCCAGTAGTATTGGTTTGGAGGGCTACACCTTC.

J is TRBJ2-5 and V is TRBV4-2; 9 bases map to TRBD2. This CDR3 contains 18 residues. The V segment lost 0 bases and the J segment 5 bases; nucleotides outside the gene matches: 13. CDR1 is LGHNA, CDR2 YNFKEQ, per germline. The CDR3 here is CASSQDNGGGGAMETQYF. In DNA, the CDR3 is TGTGCCAGCAGCCAAGATAACGGTGGCGGGGGGGCTATGGAGACCCAGTACTTC.

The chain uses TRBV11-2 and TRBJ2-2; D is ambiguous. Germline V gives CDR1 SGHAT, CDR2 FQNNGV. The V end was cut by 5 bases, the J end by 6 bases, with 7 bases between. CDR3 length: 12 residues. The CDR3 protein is CASSQEAGELFF. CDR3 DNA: TGTGCCAGCAGCCAAGAGGCCGGGGAGCTGTTTTTT.

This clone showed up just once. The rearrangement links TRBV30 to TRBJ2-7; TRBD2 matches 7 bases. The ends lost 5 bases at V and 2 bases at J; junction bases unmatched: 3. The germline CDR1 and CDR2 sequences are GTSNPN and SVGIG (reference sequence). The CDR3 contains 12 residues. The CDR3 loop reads CAWGTTPYEQYF. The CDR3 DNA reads TGTGCCTGGGGGACTACCCCCTACGAGCAGTACTTC.

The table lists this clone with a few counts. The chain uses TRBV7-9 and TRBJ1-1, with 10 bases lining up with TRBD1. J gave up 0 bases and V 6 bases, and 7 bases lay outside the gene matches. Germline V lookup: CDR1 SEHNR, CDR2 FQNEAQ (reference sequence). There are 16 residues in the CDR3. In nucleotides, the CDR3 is TGTGCCAGCAGGACGACAGGGGGCAGGGTGAACACTGAAGCTTTCTTT. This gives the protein CASRTTGGRVNTEAFF.

The CDR3 nucleotides read TGTGCCAGCTCACCATTGGGGGGCACTGAAGCTTTCTTT. This encodes CASSPLGGTEAFF. V gene TRBV18 combines with J gene TRBJ1-1; D is perhaps TRBD1 (5 bases). Germline CDR1 is KGHSH and CDR2 is LQKENI. The CDR3 length is 13 residues. Trimming shortened V by 2 bases and J by 4 bases, and 8 bases separated the two germline ends.

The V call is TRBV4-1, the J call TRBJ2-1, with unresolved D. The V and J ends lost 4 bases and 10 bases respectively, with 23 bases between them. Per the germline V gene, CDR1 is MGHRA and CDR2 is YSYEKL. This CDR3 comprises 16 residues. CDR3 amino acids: CASSLATGPAGWEQFF. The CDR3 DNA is TGCGCCAGCAGCCTAGCAACCGGCCCGGCTGGCTGGGAGCAGTTCTTC.

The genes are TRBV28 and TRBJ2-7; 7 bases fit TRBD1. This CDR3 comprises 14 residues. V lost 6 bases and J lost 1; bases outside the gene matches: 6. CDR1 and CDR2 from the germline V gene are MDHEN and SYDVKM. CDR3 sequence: CASSLDRKSYEQYF. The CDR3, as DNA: TGTGCCAGCAGCCTGGACAGGAAGTCCTACGAGCAGTACTTC.

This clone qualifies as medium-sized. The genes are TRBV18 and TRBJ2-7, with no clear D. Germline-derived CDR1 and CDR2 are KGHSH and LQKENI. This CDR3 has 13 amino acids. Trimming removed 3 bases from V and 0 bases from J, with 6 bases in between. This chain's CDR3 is CASSPSGSYEQYF. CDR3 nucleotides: TGTGCCAGCTCACCGAGTGGCTCCTACGAGCAGTACTTC.

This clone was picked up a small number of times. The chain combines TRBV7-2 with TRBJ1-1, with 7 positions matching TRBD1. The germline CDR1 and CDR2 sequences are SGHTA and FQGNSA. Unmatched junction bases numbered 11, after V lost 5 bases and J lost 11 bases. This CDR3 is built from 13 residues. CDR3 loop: CASSARGTVWAFF. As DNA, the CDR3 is TGTGCCAGCAGCGCAAGAGGGACAGTGTGGGCTTTCTTT. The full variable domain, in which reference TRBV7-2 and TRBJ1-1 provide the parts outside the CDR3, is GAGVSQSPSNKVTEKGKDVELRCDPISGHTALYWYRQSLGQGLEFLIYFQGNSAPDKSGLPSDRFSAERTGGSVSTLTIQRTQQEDSAVYLCASSARGTVWAFFGQGTRLTVV.

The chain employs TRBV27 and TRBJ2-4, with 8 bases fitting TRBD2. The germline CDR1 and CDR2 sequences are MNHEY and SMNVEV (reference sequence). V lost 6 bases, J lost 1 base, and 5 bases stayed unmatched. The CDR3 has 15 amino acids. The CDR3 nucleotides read TGTGCCAGCAGCCGTTCGGGGGGGGCCAAAAACATTCAGTACTTC. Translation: CASSRSGGAKNIQYF.

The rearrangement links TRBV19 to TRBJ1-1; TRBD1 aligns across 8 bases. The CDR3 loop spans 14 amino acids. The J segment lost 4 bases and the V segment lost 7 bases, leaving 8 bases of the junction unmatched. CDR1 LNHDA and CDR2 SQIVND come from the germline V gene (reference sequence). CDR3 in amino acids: CASTKDREGTEAFF. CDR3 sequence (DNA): TGTGCCAGTACCAAGGACAGGGAGGGCACTGAAGCTTTCTTT.

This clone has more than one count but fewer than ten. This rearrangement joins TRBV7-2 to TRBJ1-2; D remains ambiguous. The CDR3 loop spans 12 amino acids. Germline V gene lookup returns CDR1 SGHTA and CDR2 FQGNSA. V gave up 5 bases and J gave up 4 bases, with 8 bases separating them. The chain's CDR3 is CASSSGLYGYTF. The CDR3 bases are TGTGCCAGCAGCAGCGGACTCTATGGCTACACCTTC.